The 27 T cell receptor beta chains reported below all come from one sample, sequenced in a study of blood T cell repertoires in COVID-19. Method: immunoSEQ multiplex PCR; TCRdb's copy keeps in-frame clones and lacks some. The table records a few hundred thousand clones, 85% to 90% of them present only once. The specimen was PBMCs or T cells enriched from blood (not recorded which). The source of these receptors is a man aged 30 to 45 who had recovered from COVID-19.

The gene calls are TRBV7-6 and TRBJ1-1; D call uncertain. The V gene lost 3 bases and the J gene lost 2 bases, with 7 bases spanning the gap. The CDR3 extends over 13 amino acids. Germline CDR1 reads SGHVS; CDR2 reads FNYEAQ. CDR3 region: CASSLQSNTEAFF. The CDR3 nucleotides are TGTGCCAGCAGCTTGCAGTCTAACACTGAAGCTTTCTTT.

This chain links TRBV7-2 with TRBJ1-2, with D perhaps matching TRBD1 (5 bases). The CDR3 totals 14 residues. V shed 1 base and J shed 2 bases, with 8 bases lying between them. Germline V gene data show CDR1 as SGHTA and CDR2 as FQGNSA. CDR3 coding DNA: TGTGCCAGCAGCTTAGACTACAGGAACTATGGCTACACCTTC. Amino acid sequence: CASSLDYRNYGYTF.

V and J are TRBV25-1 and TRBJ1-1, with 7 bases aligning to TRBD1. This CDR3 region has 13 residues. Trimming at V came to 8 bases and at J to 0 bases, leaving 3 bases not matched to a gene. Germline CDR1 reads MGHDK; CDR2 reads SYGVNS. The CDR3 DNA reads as TGTGCCAGCCGCGGACAGGTGAACACTGAAGCTTTCTTT. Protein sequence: CASRGQVNTEAFF.

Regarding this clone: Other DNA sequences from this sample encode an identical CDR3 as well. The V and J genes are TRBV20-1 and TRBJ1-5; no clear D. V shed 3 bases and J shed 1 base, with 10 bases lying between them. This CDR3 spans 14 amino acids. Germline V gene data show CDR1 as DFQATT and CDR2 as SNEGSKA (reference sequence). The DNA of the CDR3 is TGCAGTGCTAGTTCCGGAGGGAGCAATCAGCCCCAGCATTTT. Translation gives CSASSGGSNQPQHF.

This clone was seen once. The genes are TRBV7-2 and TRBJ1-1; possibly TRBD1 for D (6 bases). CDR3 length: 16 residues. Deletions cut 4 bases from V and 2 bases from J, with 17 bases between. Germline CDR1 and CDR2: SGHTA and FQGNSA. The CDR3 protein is CASSSGHRISNTEAFF. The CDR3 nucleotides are TGTGCCAGCAGCTCGGGACATCGGATATCCAACACTGAAGCTTTCTTT.

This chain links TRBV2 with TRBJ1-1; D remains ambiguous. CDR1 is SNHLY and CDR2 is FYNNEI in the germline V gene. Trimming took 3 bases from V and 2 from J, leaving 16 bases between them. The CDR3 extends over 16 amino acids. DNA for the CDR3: TGTGCCAGCAGTGATCTGGGCGCGACCTCTAACACTGAAGCTTTCTTT. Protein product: CASSDLGATSNTEAFF. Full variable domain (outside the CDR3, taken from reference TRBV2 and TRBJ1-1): EPEVTQTPSHQVTQMGQEVILRCVPISNHLYFYWYRQILGQKVEFLVSFYNNEISEKSEIFDDQFSVERPDGSNFTLKIRSTKLEDSAMYFCASSDLGATSNTEAFFGQGTRLTVV.

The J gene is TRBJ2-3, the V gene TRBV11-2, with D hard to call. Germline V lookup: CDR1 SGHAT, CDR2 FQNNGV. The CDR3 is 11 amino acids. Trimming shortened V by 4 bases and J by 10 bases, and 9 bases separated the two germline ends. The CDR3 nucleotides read TGTGCCAGCAGCTCTACCCCGGCGCAGTATTTT. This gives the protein CASSSTPAQYF.

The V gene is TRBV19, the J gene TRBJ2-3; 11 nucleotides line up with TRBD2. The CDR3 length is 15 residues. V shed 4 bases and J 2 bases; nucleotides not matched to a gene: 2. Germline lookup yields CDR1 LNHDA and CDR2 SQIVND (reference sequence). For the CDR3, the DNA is TGTGCCAGTAGTACTAGCGGGGGGATCACAGATACGCAGTATTTT. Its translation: CASSTSGGITDTQYF.

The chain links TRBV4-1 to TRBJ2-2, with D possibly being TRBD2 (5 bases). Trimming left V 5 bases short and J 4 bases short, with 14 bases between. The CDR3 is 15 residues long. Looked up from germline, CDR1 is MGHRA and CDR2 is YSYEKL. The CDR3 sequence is CASSLLVGSTGELFF. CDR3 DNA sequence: TGCGCCAGCAGCTTACTCGTGGGGAGCACCGGGGAGCTGTTTTTT.

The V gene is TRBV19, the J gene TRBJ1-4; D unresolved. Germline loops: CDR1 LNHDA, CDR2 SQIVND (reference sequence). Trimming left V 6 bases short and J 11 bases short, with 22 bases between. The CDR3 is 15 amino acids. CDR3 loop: CASRILPGAERKLFF. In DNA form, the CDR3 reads TGTGCCAGTAGGATTTTACCGGGAGCCGAAAGGAAACTGTTTTTT.

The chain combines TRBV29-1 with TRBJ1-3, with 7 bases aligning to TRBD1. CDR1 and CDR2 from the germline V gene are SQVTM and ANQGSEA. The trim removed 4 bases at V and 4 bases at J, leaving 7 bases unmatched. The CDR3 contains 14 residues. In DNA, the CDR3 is TGCAGCGTTGTTCTACAGGGGTTCGGAAACACCATATATTTT. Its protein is CSVVLQGFGNTIYF.

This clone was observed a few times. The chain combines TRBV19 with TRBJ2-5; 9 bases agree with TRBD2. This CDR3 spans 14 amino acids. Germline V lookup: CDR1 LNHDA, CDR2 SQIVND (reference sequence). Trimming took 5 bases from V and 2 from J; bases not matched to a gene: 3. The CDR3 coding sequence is TGTGCCAGTAGTTGGACTAGCGCGCAAGAGACCCAGTACTTC. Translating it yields CASSWTSAQETQYF.

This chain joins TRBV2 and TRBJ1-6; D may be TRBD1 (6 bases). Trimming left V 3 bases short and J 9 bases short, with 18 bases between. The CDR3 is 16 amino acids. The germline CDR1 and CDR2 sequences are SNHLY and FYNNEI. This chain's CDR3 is CASSEGRTVGGSPLHF. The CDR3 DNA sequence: TGTGCCAGCAGTGAGGGACGGACAGTAGGTGGTTCACCCCTCCACTTT.

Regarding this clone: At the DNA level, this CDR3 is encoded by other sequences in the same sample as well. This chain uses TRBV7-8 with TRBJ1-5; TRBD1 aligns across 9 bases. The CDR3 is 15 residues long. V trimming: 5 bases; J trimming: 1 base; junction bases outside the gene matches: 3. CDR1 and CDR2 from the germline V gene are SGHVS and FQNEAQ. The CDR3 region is CASSLGQGSNQPQHF. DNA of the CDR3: TGTGCCAGCAGCCTAGGACAGGGGAGCAATCAGCCCCAGCATTTT.

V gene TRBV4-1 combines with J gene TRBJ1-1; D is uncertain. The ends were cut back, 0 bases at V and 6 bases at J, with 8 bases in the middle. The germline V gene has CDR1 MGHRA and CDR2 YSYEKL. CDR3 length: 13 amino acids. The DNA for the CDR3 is TGCGCCAGCAGCCAAGACGGTGTTCCTGAAGCTTTCTTT. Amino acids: CASSQDGVPEAFF.

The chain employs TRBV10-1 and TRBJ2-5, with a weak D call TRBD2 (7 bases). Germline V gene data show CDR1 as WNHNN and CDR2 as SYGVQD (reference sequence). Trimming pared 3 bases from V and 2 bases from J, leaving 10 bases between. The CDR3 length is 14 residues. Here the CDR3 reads CASSEGGDQETQYF. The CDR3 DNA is TGCGCCAGCAGTGAAGGGGGGGATCAAGAGACCCAGTACTTC.

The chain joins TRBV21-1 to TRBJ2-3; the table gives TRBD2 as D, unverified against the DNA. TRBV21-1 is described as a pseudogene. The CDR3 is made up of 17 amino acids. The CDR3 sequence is CASSDANKALGTDTQYF. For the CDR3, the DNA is TGTGCCAGCAGTGACGCAAACAAGGCCCTAGGCACAGATACGCAGTATTTT.

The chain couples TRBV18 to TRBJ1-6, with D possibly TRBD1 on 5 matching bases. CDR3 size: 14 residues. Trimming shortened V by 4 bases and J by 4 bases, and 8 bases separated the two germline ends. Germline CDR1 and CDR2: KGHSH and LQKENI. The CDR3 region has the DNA TGTGCCAGCTCACAGGACACTTATAATTCACCCCTCCACTTT. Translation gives CASSQDTYNSPLHF.

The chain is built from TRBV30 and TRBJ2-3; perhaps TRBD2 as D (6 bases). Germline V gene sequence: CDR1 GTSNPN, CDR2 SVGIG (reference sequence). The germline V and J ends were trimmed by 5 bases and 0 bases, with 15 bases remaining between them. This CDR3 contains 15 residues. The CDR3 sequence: CAWGDLTASTDTQYF. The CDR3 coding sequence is TGTGCCTGGGGGGACTTGACAGCTAGCACAGATACGCAGTATTTT.

CDR3 coding DNA: TGTGCCAGCAGCTTTTTGGGGACAAAAGCCTACGAGCAGTACTTC. Its protein is CASSFLGTKAYEQYF. V and J are TRBV11-3 and TRBJ2-7; D may be TRBD1 (6 bases). There are 15 residues in the CDR3. V lost 3 bases and J 2 bases, leaving 14 bases between the germline ends. Germline V gene lookup returns CDR1 SGHNT and CDR2 YENEEA.

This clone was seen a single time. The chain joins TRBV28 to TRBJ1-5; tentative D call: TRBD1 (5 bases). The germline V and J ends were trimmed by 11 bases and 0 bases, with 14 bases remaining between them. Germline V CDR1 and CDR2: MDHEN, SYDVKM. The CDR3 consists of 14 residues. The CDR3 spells CAGGDGLSNQPQHF. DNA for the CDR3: TGTGCCGGGGGGGACGGACTTAGCAATCAGCCCCAGCATTTT.

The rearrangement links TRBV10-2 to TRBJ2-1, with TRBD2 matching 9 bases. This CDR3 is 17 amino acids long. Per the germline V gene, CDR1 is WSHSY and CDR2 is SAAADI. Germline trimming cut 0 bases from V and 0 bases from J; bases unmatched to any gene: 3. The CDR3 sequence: CASSESGTSLSYNEQFF. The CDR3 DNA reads TGCGCCAGCAGTGAGTCGGGGACTAGCCTCTCCTACAATGAGCAGTTCTTC.

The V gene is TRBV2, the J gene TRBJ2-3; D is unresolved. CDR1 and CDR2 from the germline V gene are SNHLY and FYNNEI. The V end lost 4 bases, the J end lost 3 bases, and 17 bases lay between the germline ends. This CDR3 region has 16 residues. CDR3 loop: CASSVSQSRGTDTQYF. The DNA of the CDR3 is TGTGCCAGCAGTGTAAGTCAGTCCAGAGGAACAGATACGCAGTATTTT.

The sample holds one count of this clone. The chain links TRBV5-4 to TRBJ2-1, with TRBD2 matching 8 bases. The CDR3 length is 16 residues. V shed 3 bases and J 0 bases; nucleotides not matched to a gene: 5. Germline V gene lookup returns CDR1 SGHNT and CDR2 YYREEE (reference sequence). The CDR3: CASSSQSGSSYNEQFF. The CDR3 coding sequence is TGTGCCAGCAGCTCCCAGAGCGGGAGCTCCTACAATGAGCAGTTCTTC.

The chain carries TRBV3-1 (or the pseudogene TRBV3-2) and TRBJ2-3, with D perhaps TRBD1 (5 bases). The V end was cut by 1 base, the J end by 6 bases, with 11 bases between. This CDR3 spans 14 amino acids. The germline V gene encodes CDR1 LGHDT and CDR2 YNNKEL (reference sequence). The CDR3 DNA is TGTGCCAGCAGCCAAGGGACAAATGAGGATACGCAGTATTTT. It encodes CASSQGTNEDTQYF.

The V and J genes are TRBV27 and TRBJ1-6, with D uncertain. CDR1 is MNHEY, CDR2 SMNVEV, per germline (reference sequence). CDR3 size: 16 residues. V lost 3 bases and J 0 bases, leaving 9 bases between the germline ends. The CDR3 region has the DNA TGTGCCAGCAGTTTGGGCGGGAGCTCCTATAATTCACCCCTCCACTTT. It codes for CASSLGGSSYNSPLHF.

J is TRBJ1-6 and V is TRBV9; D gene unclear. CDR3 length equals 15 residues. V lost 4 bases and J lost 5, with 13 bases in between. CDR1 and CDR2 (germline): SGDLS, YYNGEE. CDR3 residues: CASSTLAENNSPLHF. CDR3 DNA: TGTGCCAGCAGCACCCTAGCAGAAAATAATTCACCCCTCCACTTT.